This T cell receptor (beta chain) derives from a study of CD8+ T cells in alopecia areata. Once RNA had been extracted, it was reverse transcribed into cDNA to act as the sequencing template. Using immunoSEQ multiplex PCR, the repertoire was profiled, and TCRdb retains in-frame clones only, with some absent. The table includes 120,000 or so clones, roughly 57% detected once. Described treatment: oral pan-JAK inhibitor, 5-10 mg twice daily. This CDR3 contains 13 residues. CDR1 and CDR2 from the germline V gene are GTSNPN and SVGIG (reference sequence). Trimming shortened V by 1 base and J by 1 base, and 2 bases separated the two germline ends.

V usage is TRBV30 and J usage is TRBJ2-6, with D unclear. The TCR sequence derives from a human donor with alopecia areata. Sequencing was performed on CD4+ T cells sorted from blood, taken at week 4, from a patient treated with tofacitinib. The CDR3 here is CAWSGSGANVLTF. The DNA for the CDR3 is TGTGCCTGGAGTGGGTCTGGGGCCAACGTCCTGACTTTC.